This T cell receptor (beta chain) originates from a study of cytomegalovirus exposure and HLA in healthy donors. Overall study results and limits: Per a later analysis, HLA-associated TCR beta chains showed more clonal expansion than other, equally common TCR beta chains. Investigators reported 164 TCR beta chains as tied to cytomegalovirus.

As to this clone: The antigen is not known.

The germline CDR1 and CDR2 sequences are DFQATT and SNEGSKA (reference sequence). This CDR3 is 10 amino acids long. Deletions cut 1 base from V and 8 bases from J, with 5 bases between. Vbeta (60) and Jbeta (13) primers were used in the PCR. Clones were read by immunoSEQ multiplex PCR, and TCRdb kept only the in-frame ones, dropping some. The data hold 150,000 to 200,000 clones, with more than 70% observed a single time. The chain couples TRBV20-1 to TRBJ1-2; no clear D gene. Source material: PBMCs. This TCR derives from a male donor in good health and CMV-seropositive. The CDR3 bases are TGCAGTGCTAGAGCCGGGGGCTACACCTTC. Its translation: CSARAGGYTF.